The entry that follows covers one T cell receptor (beta chain) sequence. Antigen specificity is unknown. Losses at the gene ends were 4 bases for V and 1 base for J; bases not matched to a gene: 12. Germline CDR1 and CDR2: MGHRA and YSYEKL. CDR3 length: 19 amino acids. This specimen belongs to a study of T cell responses to AZD1222 COVID-19 vaccine. Whole-study findings and limits: Spike-specific TCR breadth and depth went up after people got two AZD1222 doses. The donor cohort was predominantly white British with a female majority, and clonal diversity may have been underestimated. Spike-wide coverage was observed for vaccine-associated CD4 TCRs, with dominant responses at 160-218 and 743-854.

Clones were sequenced by immunoSEQ multiplex PCR, and TCRdb holds only the in-frame ones, with some missing. The table records some 120,000 clones, around 85% of them present only once. This rearrangement joins TRBV4-1 to TRBJ2-2, with 10 positions matching TRBD2. The sequenced sample was peripheral blood, obtained on day 0 of MenACWY control vaccination. This receptor was obtained from an adult in good health. The CDR3 DNA sequence: TGCGCCAGCAGCCCAAGAATAGCGGGGGGTCGAGTGAACACCGGGGAGCTGTTTTTT. This gives the protein CASSPRIAGGRVNTGELFF.